This T cell receptor beta chain stems from a study of radiotherapy plus CTLA-4 blockade in lung cancer. The CDR3 is made up of 17 amino acids. CDR1 and CDR2 from the germline V gene are SGDLS and YYNGEE. V shed 3 bases, J shed 4 bases, and the junction held 14 bases outside the gene matches. The study's findings and limits: Once radiotherapy plus ipilimumab had been given, TCR clones derived from tumor expanded in blood. Reportedly, early blood T cell clone dynamics best predicted response, with interferon-beta.

Concerning this clone: Its target is unknown.

Chemo-refractory metastatic non-small-cell lung cancer patients underwent focal radiation alongside CTLA-4 blockade with ipilimumab. Assay: immunoSEQ multiplex PCR; the TCRdb copy retains only in-frame clones and omits some. Among roughly 80,000 clones listed, about 79% were seen once. The V gene is TRBV9, the J gene TRBJ1-2; 8 nucleotides align to TRBD1. The sequencing here drew on peripheral blood, taken from a patient treated with radiotherapy plus ipilimumab. The sequence was collected from a human donor with non-small cell lung cancer who had a partial response to radiotherapy plus ipilimumab. Some clones in this sample may be carry-over from other donors' samples. The DNA of the CDR3 is TGTGCCAGCAGCGCCTCGACCCGACAGGGGATTTCCTATGGCTACACCTTC. Its protein is CASSASTRQGISYGYTF.